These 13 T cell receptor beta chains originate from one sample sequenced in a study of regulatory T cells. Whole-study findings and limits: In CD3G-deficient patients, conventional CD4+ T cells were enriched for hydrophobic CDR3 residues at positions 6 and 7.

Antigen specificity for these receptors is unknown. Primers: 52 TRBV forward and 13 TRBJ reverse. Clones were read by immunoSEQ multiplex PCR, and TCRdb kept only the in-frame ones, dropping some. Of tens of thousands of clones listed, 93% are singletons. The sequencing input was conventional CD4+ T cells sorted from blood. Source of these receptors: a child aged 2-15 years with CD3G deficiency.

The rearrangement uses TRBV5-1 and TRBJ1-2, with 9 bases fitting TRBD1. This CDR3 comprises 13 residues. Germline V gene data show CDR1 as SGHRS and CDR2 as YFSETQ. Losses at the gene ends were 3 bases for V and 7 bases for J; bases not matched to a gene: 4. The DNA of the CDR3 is TGCGCCAGCAGCTCCGGGACAGGGTCTGGCTACACCTTC. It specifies CASSSGTGSGYTF.

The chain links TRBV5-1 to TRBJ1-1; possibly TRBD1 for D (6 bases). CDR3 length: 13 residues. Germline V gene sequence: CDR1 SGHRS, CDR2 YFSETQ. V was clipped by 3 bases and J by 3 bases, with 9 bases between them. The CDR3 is CASSSGHHTEAFF. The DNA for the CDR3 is TGCGCCAGCAGCTCGGGACACCACACTGAAGCTTTCTTT.

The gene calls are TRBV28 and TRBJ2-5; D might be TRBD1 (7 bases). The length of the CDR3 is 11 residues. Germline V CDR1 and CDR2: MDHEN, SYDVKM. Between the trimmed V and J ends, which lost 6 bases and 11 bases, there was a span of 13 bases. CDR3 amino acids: CASSVRGEQYF. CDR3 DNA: TGTGCCAGCAGCGTCAGGGGGGAGCAGTACTTC.

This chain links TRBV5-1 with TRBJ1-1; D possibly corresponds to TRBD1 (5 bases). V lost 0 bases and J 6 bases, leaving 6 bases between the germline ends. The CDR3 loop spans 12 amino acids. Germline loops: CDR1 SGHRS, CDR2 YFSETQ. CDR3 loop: CASSLEGSEAFF. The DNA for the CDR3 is TGCGCCAGCAGCTTGGAGGGGTCTGAAGCTTTCTTT.

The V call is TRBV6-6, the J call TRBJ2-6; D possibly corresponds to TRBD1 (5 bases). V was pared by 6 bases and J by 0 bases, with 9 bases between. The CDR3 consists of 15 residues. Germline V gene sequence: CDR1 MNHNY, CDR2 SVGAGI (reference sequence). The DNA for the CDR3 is TGTGCCAGCAGCAGAGACAGCTCTGGGGCCAACGTCCTGACTTTC. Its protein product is CASSRDSSGANVLTF.

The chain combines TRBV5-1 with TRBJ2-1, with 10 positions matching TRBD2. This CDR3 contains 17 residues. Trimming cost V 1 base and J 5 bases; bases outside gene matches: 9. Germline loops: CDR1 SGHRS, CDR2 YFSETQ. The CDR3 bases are TGCGCCAGCAGCTTGTTTCTCCGGACTAGCGGAAACAATGAGCAGTTCTTC. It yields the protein CASSLFLRTSGNNEQFF.

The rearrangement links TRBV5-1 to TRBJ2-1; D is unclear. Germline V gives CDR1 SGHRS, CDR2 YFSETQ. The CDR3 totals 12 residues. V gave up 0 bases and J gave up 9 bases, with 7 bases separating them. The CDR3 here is CASSLEGSEQFF. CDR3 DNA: TGCGCCAGCAGCTTGGAGGGAAGTGAGCAGTTCTTC.

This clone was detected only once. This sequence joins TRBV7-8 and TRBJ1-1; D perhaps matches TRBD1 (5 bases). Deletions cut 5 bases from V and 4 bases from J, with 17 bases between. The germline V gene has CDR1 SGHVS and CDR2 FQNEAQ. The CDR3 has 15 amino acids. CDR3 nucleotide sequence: TGTGCCAGCAGCCTCGGGGAGGGGAGCCGCACTGAAGCTTTCTTT. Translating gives CASSLGEGSRTEAFF.

CDR3: CASSSQETQYF. The CDR3 DNA reads TGTGCCAGCAGCTCTCAAGAGACCCAGTACTTC. This rearrangement joins TRBV7-9 to TRBJ2-5; no clear D gene. Trimming took 4 bases from V and 2 from J, leaving 2 bases between them. The germline CDR1 and CDR2 sequences are SEHNR and FQNEAQ (reference sequence). The CDR3 consists of 11 residues.

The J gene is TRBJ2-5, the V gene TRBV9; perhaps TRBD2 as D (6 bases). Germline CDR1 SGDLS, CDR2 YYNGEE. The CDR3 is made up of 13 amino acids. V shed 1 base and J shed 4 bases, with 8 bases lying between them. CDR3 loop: CASSVPGGETQYF. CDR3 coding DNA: TGTGCCAGCAGCGTACCCGGGGGAGAGACCCAGTACTTC.

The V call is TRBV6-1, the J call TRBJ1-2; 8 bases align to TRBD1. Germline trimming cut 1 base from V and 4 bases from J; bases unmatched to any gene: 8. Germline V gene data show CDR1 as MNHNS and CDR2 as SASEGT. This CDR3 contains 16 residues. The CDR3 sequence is CASSEGTGIGTYGYTF. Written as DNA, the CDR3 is TGTGCCAGCAGTGAAGGGACAGGGATAGGAACCTATGGCTACACCTTC.

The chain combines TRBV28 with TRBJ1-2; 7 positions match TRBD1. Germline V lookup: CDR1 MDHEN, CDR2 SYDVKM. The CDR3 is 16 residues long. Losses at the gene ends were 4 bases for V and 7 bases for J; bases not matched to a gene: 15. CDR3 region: CASSYPKGQRVGGYTF. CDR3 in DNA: TGTGCCAGCAGTTATCCTAAGGGACAGAGAGTAGGTGGCTACACCTTC.

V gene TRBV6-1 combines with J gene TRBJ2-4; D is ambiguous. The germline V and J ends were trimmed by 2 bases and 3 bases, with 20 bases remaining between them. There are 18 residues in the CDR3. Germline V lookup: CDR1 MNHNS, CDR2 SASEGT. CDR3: CASSERPKESTGKNIQYF. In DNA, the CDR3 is TGTGCCAGCAGTGAAAGGCCAAAGGAGAGCACTGGCAAAAACATTCAGTACTTC.